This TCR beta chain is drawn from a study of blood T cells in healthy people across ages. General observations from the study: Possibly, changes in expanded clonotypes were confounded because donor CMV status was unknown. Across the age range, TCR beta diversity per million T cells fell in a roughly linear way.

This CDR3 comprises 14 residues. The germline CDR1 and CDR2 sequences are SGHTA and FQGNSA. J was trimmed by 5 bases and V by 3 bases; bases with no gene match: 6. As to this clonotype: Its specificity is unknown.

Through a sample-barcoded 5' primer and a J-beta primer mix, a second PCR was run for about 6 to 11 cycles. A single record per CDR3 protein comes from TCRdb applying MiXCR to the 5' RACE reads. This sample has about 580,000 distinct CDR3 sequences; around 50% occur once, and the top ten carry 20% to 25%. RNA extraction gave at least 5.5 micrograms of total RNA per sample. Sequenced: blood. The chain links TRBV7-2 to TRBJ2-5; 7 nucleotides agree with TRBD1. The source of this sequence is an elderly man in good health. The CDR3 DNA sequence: TGTGCCAGCAGCTTTGACAGGGTACAGGAGACCCAGTACTTC. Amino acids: CASSFDRVQETQYF.